This TCR beta chain was captured in a study of cytomegalovirus exposure and HLA in healthy donors. The PCR made use of 60 Vbeta and 13 Jbeta primers. Clones were sequenced by immunoSEQ multiplex PCR, and TCRdb holds only the in-frame ones, with some missing. Of about 190,000 clones in the sample, 79% were seen once. As regards this clone: At one end, the junction sequence differs from germline, possibly due to a read error.

The receptor was isolated from a woman in her forties or fifties in good health and CMV-seronegative. Sequencing was performed on PBMCs.

In DNA form, the CDR3 reads TGTTCCAGCAGCTTAGTTATTACTGAAGCTTTCTTT. Its translation: CSSSLVITEAFF. The V call is TRBV7-9, the J call TRBJ1-1; D gene ambiguous. This CDR3 comprises 12 residues. The germline gives CDR1 SEHNR, CDR2 FQNEAQ (reference sequence).